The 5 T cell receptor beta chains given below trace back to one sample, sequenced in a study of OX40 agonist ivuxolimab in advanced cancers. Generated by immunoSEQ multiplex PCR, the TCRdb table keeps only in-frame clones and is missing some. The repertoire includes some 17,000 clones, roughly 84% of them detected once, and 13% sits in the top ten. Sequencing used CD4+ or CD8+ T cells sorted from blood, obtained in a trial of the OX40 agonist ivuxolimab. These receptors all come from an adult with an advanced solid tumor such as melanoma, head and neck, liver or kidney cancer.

The CDR3 DNA sequence: TGCGCCAGCAGCCAAGATTTGAGGGACTCCTATGGCTACACCTTC. Amino acid sequence: CASSQDLRDSYGYTF. The chain links TRBV4-1 to TRBJ1-2; D is possibly TRBD1 (5 bases). The germline V gene encodes CDR1 MGHRA and CDR2 YSYEKL. V lost 0 bases, J lost 4 bases, and 12 bases lay in between. The CDR3 is 15 residues long.

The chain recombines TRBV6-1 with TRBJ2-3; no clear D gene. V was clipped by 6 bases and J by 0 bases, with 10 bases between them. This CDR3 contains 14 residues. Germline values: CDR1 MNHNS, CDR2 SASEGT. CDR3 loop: CASSRSPSTDTQYF. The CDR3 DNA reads TGTGCCAGCAGCCGCTCCCCGAGCACAGATACGCAGTATTTT.

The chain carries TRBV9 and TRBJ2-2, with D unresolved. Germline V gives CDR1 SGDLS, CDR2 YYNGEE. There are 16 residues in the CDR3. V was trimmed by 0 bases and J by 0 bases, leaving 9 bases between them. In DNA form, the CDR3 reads TGTGCCAGCAGCGTAGACGCAGCTACGAACACCGGGGAGCTGTTTTTT. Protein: CASSVDAATNTGELFF. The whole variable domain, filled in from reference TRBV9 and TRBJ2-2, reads DSGVTQTPKHLITATGQRVTLRCSPRSGDLSVYWYQQSLDQGLQFLIQYYNGEERAKGNILERFSAQQFPDLHSELNLSSLELGDSALYFCASSVDAATNTGELFFGEGSRLTVL.

The chain's CDR3 is CASSTGGSLREQYF. CDR3 DNA sequence: TGTGCCAGCAGTACAGGGGGCAGCCTACGAGAGCAGTACTTC. This rearrangement joins TRBV6-1 to TRBJ2-7; 9 positions agree with TRBD1. CDR1 MNHNS and CDR2 SASEGT come from the germline V gene. The CDR3 has 14 residues. Trimming removed 5 bases from V and 7 bases from J; junction bases left unmatched: 9.

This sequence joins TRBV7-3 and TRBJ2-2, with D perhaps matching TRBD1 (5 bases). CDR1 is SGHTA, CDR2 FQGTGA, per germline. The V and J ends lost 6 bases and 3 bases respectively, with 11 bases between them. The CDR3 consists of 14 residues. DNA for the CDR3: TGTGCCAGCAGGTTTCCAGGGTACACCGGGGAGCTGTTTTTT. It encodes CASRFPGYTGELFF.